This is a list of T cell receptor beta chains from one sample in a study of shared clonotypes between healthy human individuals. Libraries were prepared by immunoSEQ multiplex PCR; TCRdb keeps only in-frame clonotypes and omits some of them. The sample lists about 800,000 clones; about 96% were seen once. Specimen: naive CD8+ T cells sorted from blood. These TCRs come from a man aged 25 to 45 in good health. CDR3s include the opening cysteine and the closing phenylalanine or tryptophan. D genes are given only for firm matches. Expanded clones are given a class, and other clones once, few, many or no size at all.

d_gene	abundance	v_gene	j_gene	CDR3aa	CDR3nt
TRBD2	.	TRBV6-1	TRBJ2-3	CASSERLSGRIPGTDTQYF	TGTGCCAGCAGTGAACGGTTAAGCGGGAGAATCCCCGGCACAGATACGCAGTATTTT
.	.	TRBV14	TRBJ1-1	CASSQLDRNTEAFF	TGTGCCAGCAGCCAACTCGACAGGAACACTGAAGCTTTCTTT
.	.	TRBV30	TRBJ2-7	CAWSTLGVYEQYF	TGTGCCTGGAGTACTCTAGGGGTCTACGAGCAGTACTTC
.	.	TRBV27	TRBJ2-1	CASSLGNEQFF	TGTGCCAGCAGTTTAGGAAATGAGCAGTTCTTC
TRBD2	.	TRBV9	TRBJ2-1	CASTHPRAGPAGGNNEQFF	TGTGCCAGCACCCACCCCAGGGCAGGGCCAGCGGGAGGCAACAATGAGCAGTTCTTC
TRBD2	.	TRBV7-9	TRBJ2-5	CASSPTLLAGGKETQYF	TGTGCCAGCAGCCCGACACTACTAGCGGGAGGGAAAGAGACCCAGTACTTC
TRBD1	once	TRBV2	TRBJ2-7	CASSETGGVNYEQYF	TGTGCCAGCAGTGAGACAGGGGGGGTCAACTACGAGCAGTACTTC
.	.	TRBV6-1	TRBJ2-1	CASSDQGPYNEQFF	TGTGCCAGCAGTGACCAGGGTCCCTACAATGAGCAGTTCTTC
TRBD1	.	TRBV19	TRBJ1-1	CASSKGQDMNTEAFF	TGTGCCAGTAGTAAGGGACAGGACATGAACACTGAAGCTTTCTTT
.	.	TRBV29-1	TRBJ1-3	CSVGLMEYSGNTIYF	TGCAGCGTAGGACTTATGGAATACTCTGGAAACACCATATATTTT
TRBD1	.	TRBV10-3	TRBJ1-5	CAISETYSGQLSSNQPQHF	TGTGCCATCAGTGAGACCTATTCGGGACAGCTAAGTAGCAATCAGCCCCAGCATTTT
.	.	TRBV7-9	TRBJ2-5	CASSPQGARQETQYF	TGTGCCAGCAGCCCACAAGGGGCTAGACAAGAGACCCAGTACTTC
.	.	TRBV2	TRBJ1-1	CASSSNTEAFF	TGTGCCAGCAGTTCAAACACTGAAGCTTTCTTT
TRBD1	.	TRBV7-9	TRBJ1-5	CASSPGDRGGQPQHF	TGTGCCAGCAGCCCAGGGGACAGGGGTGGACAGCCCCAGCATTTT
TRBD1	.	TRBV7-8	TRBJ1-2	CASSPERQGLNYGYTF	TGTGCCAGCAGCCCGGAAAGACAGGGGCTCAACTATGGCTACACCTTC
.	.	TRBV2	TRBJ2-5	CASSGRTQYF	TGTGCCAGCAGTGGTAGGACCCAGTACTTC
.	.	TRBV6-4	TRBJ1-2	CASREDGYGYTF	TGTGCCAGCAGAGAGGACGGCTATGGCTACACCTTC
TRBD1	.	TRBV11-2	TRBJ2-3	CASSHPGQGALLTDTQYF	TGTGCCAGCAGCCACCCGGGACAGGGGGCCTTGCTCACAGATACGCAGTATTTT
.	once	TRBV2	TRBJ2-4	CASSEPGLRVENIQYF	TGTGCCAGCAGTGAACCTGGCTTACGCGTCGAAAACATTCAGTACTTC
TRBD1	.	TRBV5-5	TRBJ1-5	CASSAQGAGQPQHF	TGTGCCAGCAGCGCCCAGGGGGCCGGTCAGCCCCAGCATTTT
TRBD2	.	TRBV2	TRBJ2-7	CASSLASGTYEQYF	TGTGCCAGCAGTTTAGCTAGCGGGACTTACGAGCAGTACTTC
TRBD1	once	TRBV18	TRBJ2-5	CASSRPGQLYQETQYF	TGTGCCAGCTCACGACCGGGACAGTTATACCAAGAGACCCAGTACTTC
.	.	TRBV7-6	TRBJ1-3	CASSSGVSGNTIYF	TGTGCCAGCAGCTCGGGGGTCTCTGGAAACACCATATATTTT
TRBD1	.	TRBV6-5	TRBJ2-1	CASSYRGLNEQFF	TGTGCCAGCAGTTACAGGGGGCTCAATGAGCAGTTCTTC
.	.	TRBV27	TRBJ2-7	CASSSMSSYEQYF	TGTGCCAGCAGTTCCATGAGCTCCTACGAGCAGTACTTC
.	.	TRBV5-1	TRBJ2-7	CASSLSSYEQYF	TGCGCCAGCAGCTTGAGTAGCTACGAGCAGTACTTC
.	.	TRBV27	TRBJ2-7	CASSSGTAVYEQYF	TGTGCCAGCAGTTCTGGGACGGCCGTCTACGAGCAGTACTTC
.	.	TRBV14	TRBJ2-7	CASSQGLRIYEQYF	TGTGCCAGCAGCCAAGGACTTAGAATCTACGAGCAGTACTTC
TRBD2	.	TRBV7-3	TRBJ2-1	CASSISGGYNEQFF	TGTGCCAGCAGCATTAGCGGGGGGTACAATGAGCAGTTCTTC
.	.	TRBV6-5	TRBJ2-5	CASSYKNGETQYF	TGTGCCAGCAGTTATAAGAATGGTGAGACCCAGTACTTC
.	.	TRBV7-9	TRBJ2-1	CASTPRWTLDNEQFF	TGTGCCAGCACCCCGCGGTGGACGCTGGACAATGAGCAGTTCTTC